The 26 T cell receptor beta chains presented below share a single source sample, sequenced in a study of T-cell reconstitution after alpha-beta-depleted transplantation in children. Preparation of the TCRbeta library was carried out with unique molecular identifiers. One entry per CDR3 protein, called by TCRdb with MiXCR from the PCR reads. The table has approximately 300,000 distinct CDR3 sequences, 11% seen once. The sequenced sample was peripheral blood, obtained 180 days after TCRalphabeta/CD19-depleted stem cell transplant. Receptor source: a male patient between 2 and 9 years old who had a stem cell transplant for chronic granulomatous disease, so the T cells may come from the graft donor.

This clonotype was seen at least ten times. The genes are TRBV29-1 and TRBJ1-1; D is uncertain. The CDR3 is 13 residues long. CDR1 is SQVTM, CDR2 ANQGSEA, per germline. V lost 4 bases to trimming and J lost 0 bases, with 9 bases between them. CDR3 residues: CSVAGMMNTEAFF. CDR3 DNA: TGCAGCGTTGCCGGGATGATGAACACTGAAGCTTTCTTT.

This clonotype was detected ten times or more. The chain couples TRBV18 to TRBJ1-6, with D possibly being TRBD1 (5 bases). Germline V gene data show CDR1 as KGHSH and CDR2 as LQKENI. This CDR3 is 15 amino acids long. V was pared by 1 base and J by 4 bases, with 8 bases between. The CDR3 coding sequence is TGTGCCAGCTCACCACGGGACTTATATAATTCACCCCTCCACTTT. It codes for CASSPRDLYNSPLHF.

This clonotype came up many times. This chain connects TRBV7-9 to TRBJ2-1; a weak D match, TRBD2 (5 bases). CDR3 length equals 15 residues. Germline lookup yields CDR1 SEHNR and CDR2 FQNEAQ (reference sequence). V lost 8 bases to trimming and J lost 2 bases, with 16 bases between them. The CDR3 nucleotides are TGTGCCAGCCAAGGCATGGCGGGTCCCTACAATGAGCAGTTCTTC. Protein: CASQGMAGPYNEQFF.

There are many counts of this clonotype. The V gene is TRBV24-1, the J gene TRBJ2-1; 7 bases line up with TRBD1. The trim removed 3 bases at V and 4 bases at J, leaving 8 bases unmatched. There are 16 residues in the CDR3. Germline-derived CDR1 and CDR2 are KGHDR and SFDVKD. Written as DNA, the CDR3 is TGTGCCACCAGTGATACCCGACAGGGTAGTTACAATGAGCAGTTCTTC. This translates into CATSDTRQGSYNEQFF.

Many counts were recorded for this clonotype. The chain links TRBV3-1 to TRBJ2-1; the D gene could be TRBD1 or TRBD2 (6 bases each). The V end lost 5 bases, the J end lost 1 base, and 15 bases lay between the germline ends. The CDR3 sequence is 16 residues long. Germline CDR1 is LGHDT and CDR2 is YNNKEL (reference sequence). CDR3 nucleotides: TGTGCCAGCAGCTTGAGGGGGGACACATCCTACAATGAGCAGTTCTTC. As protein: CASSLRGDTSYNEQFF.

The CDR3 bases are TGTGCCAGTAGTATAGATCGAGCCGGGGAGCTGTTTTTT. Protein sequence: CASSIDRAGELFF. V gene TRBV19 combines with J gene TRBJ2-2; unclear D gene. The CDR3 is made up of 13 amino acids. Trimming left V 0 bases short and J 6 bases short, with 5 bases between. In germline, CDR1 is LNHDA, CDR2 SQIVND (reference sequence). The full variable domain, rest sourced from reference TRBV19 and TRBJ2-2, is DGGITQSPKYLFRKEGQNVTLSCEQNLNHDAMYWYRQDPGQGLRLIYYSQIVNDFQKGDIAEGYSVSREKKESFPLTVTSAQKNPTAFYLCASSIDRAGELFFGEGSRLTVL.

This clonotype was picked up many times. This chain joins TRBV5-1 and TRBJ2-7; D tentatively reads TRBD1 or TRBD2 (6 bases each). The length of the CDR3 is 15 residues. The V gene lost 4 bases and the J gene lost 3 bases, with 17 bases spanning the gap. Germline CDR1 SGHRS, CDR2 YFSETQ. DNA for the CDR3: TGCGCCAGCAGCCAGACAGGAGGGAGAGGCTACGAGCAGTACTTC. It specifies CASSQTGGRGYEQYF. Variable domain in full (rest from reference TRBV5-1 and TRBJ2-7): KAGVTQTPRYLIKTRGQQVTLSCSPISGHRSVSWYQQTPGQGLQFLFEYFSETQRNKGNFPGRFSGRQFSNSRSEMNVSTLELGDSALYLCASSQTGGRGYEQYFGPGTRLTVT.

This clonotype occurred many times. CDR3: CASSFPDRPAGNTIYF. CDR3 bases: TGTGCCAGCAGCTTTCCTGACAGGCCCGCTGGAAACACCATATATTTT. This chain links TRBV7-2 with TRBJ1-3; weak D call: TRBD1 (6 bases). CDR1 is SGHTA and CDR2 is FQGNSA in the germline V gene. CDR3 size: 16 residues. The V and J ends lost 3 bases and 2 bases respectively, with 14 bases between them.

This clonotype occurred many times. The V and J genes are TRBV28 and TRBJ1-5; 8 nucleotides agree with TRBD1. V trimming: 6 bases; J trimming: 3 bases; junction bases outside the gene matches: 7. Germline V gene lookup returns CDR1 MDHEN and CDR2 SYDVKM. The CDR3 spans 15 residues. CDR3 in DNA: TGTGCCAGCAGACGCCTGGGACAGGCCAATCAGCCCCAGCATTTT. It encodes CASRRLGQANQPQHF. Based on the CDR3 plus reference TRBV28 and TRBJ1-5, the full variable domain is DVKVTQSSRYLVKRTGEKVFLECVQDMDHENMFWYRQDPGLGLRLIYFSYDVKMKEKGDIPEGYSVSREKKERFSLILESASTNQTSMYLCASRRLGQANQPQHFGDGTRLSIL.

This clonotype was detected many times. V and J are TRBV2 and TRBJ2-3, with TRBD2 matching 7 bases. Trimming took 10 bases from V and 2 from J; bases not matched to a gene: 12. The CDR3 consists of 15 residues. Germline V gives CDR1 SNHLY, CDR2 FYNNEI. The CDR3 loop reads CATLGDYANTDTQYF. The CDR3 nucleotides read TGTGCCACCCTAGGGGACTATGCTAACACAGATACGCAGTATTTT.

This clonotype appeared many times. This chain connects TRBV20-1 to TRBJ2-1; D gene unclear. Trimming removed 1 base at V and 3 bases at J, with 7 bases between. Per germline, CDR1 DFQATT and CDR2 SNEGSKA (reference sequence). This CDR3 contains 13 residues. The CDR3 DNA reads TGCAGTGCTAGAGTGGTAGACTACAATGAGCAGTTCTTC. It specifies CSARVVDYNEQFF.

This clonotype appeared many times. This chain connects TRBV28 to TRBJ2-3; tentatively, D is TRBD2 (7 bases). The V gene lost 5 bases and the J gene lost 2 bases, with 14 bases spanning the gap. CDR3 size: 15 residues. Germline V CDR1 and CDR2: MDHEN, SYDVKM. The CDR3 coding sequence is TGTGCCAGCAGTCCATCCCGGGGGGCCACAGATACGCAGTATTTT. Protein product: CASSPSRGATDTQYF.

In regard to this clonotype: A much larger clonotype is one base distant, so this may be a read error. The J gene is TRBJ1-2, the V gene TRBV5-1; tentatively, D is TRBD1 (6 bases). The CDR3 loop spans 15 amino acids. Per the germline V gene, CDR1 is SGHRS and CDR2 is YFSETQ. The CDR3 sequence: CTSSLATQGNYGYTF. The CDR3 DNA is TGCACCAGCAGCTTGGCCACACAGGGCAACTATGGCTACACCTTC.

This clonotype was counted many times. The rearrangement uses TRBV29-1 and TRBJ2-7; 12 nucleotides align to TRBD2. CDR3 size: 16 residues. In germline, CDR1 is SQVTM, CDR2 ANQGSEA. The trim removed 1 base at V and 5 bases at J, leaving 9 bases unmatched. The CDR3 DNA reads TGCAGCGTTGAAGTCTCTAGCGGGGGGGGCGTGAACGAGCAGTACTTC. Translated: CSVEVSSGGGVNEQYF.

The gene calls are TRBV14 and TRBJ2-7; no clear D. Trimming took off 1 base at V and 2 bases at J, with 12 bases between the two ends. Germline-derived CDR1 and CDR2 are SGHDN and FVKESK. The CDR3 spans 15 residues. The CDR3 spells CASSQVRKGAYEQYF. In nucleotides, the CDR3 is TGTGCCAGCAGCCAAGTCCGGAAAGGAGCCTACGAGCAGTACTTC.

This clonotype was recorded many times. The gene calls are TRBV10-3 and TRBJ2-5; D gene unclear. The CDR3 length is 12 residues. V lost 4 bases and J 4 bases, leaving 7 bases between the germline ends. Germline assignment: CDR1 ENHRY and CDR2 SYGVKD. The CDR3 loop reads CAISGIGETQYF. CDR3 DNA: TGTGCCATCAGTGGAATTGGAGAGACCCAGTACTTC.

This clonotype was seen repeatedly, ten times or more. The V call is TRBV7-8, the J call TRBJ1-4; no reliable D call. Between the trimmed V and J ends, which lost 5 bases and 0 bases, there was a span of 13 bases. From germline, CDR1 is SGHVS and CDR2 FQNEAQ. The CDR3 is 16 residues long. CDR3 sequence (DNA): TGTGCCAGCAGCACGGAGAAGAACGCAACTAATGAAAAACTGTTTTTT. Protein: CASSTEKNATNEKLFF. Variable domain in full (rest from reference TRBV7-8 and TRBJ1-4): GAGVSQSPRYKVAKRGQDVALRCDPISGHVSLFWYQQALGQGPEFLTYFQNEAQLDKSGLPSDRFFAERPEGSVSTLKIQRTQQEDSAVYLCASSTEKNATNEKLFFGSGTQLSVL.

This clonotype was seen many times. The chain joins TRBV20-1 to TRBJ2-3; 8 positions agree with TRBD2. The J segment lost 0 bases and the V segment lost 3 bases, leaving 8 bases of the junction unmatched. CDR3 length: 16 residues. In germline, CDR1 is DFQATT, CDR2 SNEGSKA (reference sequence). The CDR3 here is CSARTARGGSTDTQYF. For the CDR3, the DNA is TGCAGTGCTAGGACTGCACGCGGGGGGAGCACAGATACGCAGTATTTT.

On this clonotype itself: No DNA is shown, since the ends of the CDR3 on it are uncertain; the CDR3 is the one TCRdb lists. The rearrangement links TRBV12-3 or TRBV12-4 to TRBJ2-5; TRBD1, the D gene given by the table, was not confirmed from the DNA. The CDR3 extends over 14 residues, inclusive of both ends. The chain's CDR3 is CASSFGSGGQTQYF.

This clonotype was detected many times. This chain connects TRBV20-1 to TRBJ2-5, with 9 bases aligning to TRBD1. Germline V gives CDR1 DFQATT, CDR2 SNEGSKA (reference sequence). Trimming cost V 3 bases and J 1 base; bases outside gene matches: 6. The CDR3 has 15 residues. The CDR3 sequence is CSARVDRGPQETQYF. DNA for the CDR3: TGCAGTGCTAGGGTGGACAGGGGACCCCAAGAGACCCAGTACTTC.

There are many counts of this clonotype. The V call is TRBV20-1, the J call TRBJ2-3, with 12 bases aligning to TRBD2. CDR3 length: 14 residues. Germline assignment: CDR1 DFQATT and CDR2 SNEGSKA (reference sequence). V was clipped by 3 bases and J by 4 bases; unmatched bases: 2. CDR3 coding DNA: TGCAGTGCTAGTCTAGCGGGAGGGCCAGATACGCAGTATTTT. Translation gives CSASLAGGPDTQYF.

This clonotype was picked up many times. The rearrangement links TRBV12-3 or TRBV12-4 to TRBJ2-3, with 7 bases fitting TRBD2. The CDR3 runs 16 residues. With V trimmed by 6 bases and J by 5 bases, 14 bases remained unmatched. CDR3 nucleotides: TGTGCCAGCAGCCCCATCGGGCGTGGGAGGGGAGATACGCAGTATTTT. Amino acids: CASSPIGRGRGDTQYF.

The table lists this clonotype with many counts. The chain joins TRBV10-3 to TRBJ1-5, with a possible D match to TRBD1 (6 bases). This CDR3 spans 13 amino acids. Germline assignment: CDR1 ENHRY and CDR2 SYGVKD. V was cut by 9 bases and J by 8 bases, with 17 bases left in between. In nucleotides, the CDR3 is TGTGCCATTGCCCTCAGGGGTGAGGAGCCCCAGCATTTT. Protein product: CAIALRGEEPQHF.

The table lists this clonotype with many counts. The V gene is TRBV20-1, the J gene TRBJ1-5; 7 bases map to TRBD1. Germline CDR1 reads DFQATT; CDR2 reads SNEGSKA (reference sequence). V dropped 6 bases and J dropped 0; count of bases not matched to a gene: 5. The CDR3 has 14 amino acids. The CDR3 loop reads CSAVGQNSNQPQHF. The CDR3 bases are TGCAGTGCAGTGGGACAGAATAGCAATCAGCCCCAGCATTTT.

CDR3 region: CSARAGTEQETQYF. CDR3 nucleotide sequence: TGCAGTGCTAGAGCCGGGACAGAACAAGAGACCCAGTACTTC. This chain uses TRBV20-1 with TRBJ2-5, with 7 bases matching TRBD1. The germline V gene has CDR1 DFQATT and CDR2 SNEGSKA (reference sequence). The CDR3 loop spans 14 amino acids. J lost 2 bases, V lost 1 base, and 4 bases had no gene match.

This clonotype was observed a few times. The V call is TRBV18, the J call TRBJ2-7, with TRBD1 matching 9 bases. The CDR3 runs to 15 residues. Germline values: CDR1 KGHSH, CDR2 LQKENI. V shed 0 bases and J 5 bases; nucleotides not matched to a gene: 5. The CDR3 loop is CASSPPGQGTHEQYF. The CDR3 DNA reads as TGTGCCAGCTCACCACCGGGACAGGGCACCCACGAGCAGTACTTC.